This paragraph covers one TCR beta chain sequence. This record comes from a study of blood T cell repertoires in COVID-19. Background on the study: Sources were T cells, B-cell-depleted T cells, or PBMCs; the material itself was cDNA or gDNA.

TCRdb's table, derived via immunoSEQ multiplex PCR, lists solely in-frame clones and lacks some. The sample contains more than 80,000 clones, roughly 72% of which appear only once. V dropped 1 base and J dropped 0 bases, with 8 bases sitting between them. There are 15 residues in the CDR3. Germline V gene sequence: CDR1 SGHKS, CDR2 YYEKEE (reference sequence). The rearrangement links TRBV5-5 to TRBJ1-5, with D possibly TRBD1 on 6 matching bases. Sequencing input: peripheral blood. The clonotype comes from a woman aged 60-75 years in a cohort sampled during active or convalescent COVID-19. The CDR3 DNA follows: TGTGCCAGCAGCTTGCTGGGACATAGCAATCAGCCCCAGCATTTT. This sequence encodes CASSLLGHSNQPQHF.